Listed here is a single T cell receptor (beta chain). These data belong to a study of blood T cell repertoires in COVID-19. The authors' processing: From reference gene primer amplification, estimates of nucleated cell counts were derived. The data were produced by immunoSEQ multiplex PCR, yet TCRdb's version contains in-frame clones alone and is incomplete. The DNA was the basis for D and trimming; V, J and clone size are from that table. The sample holds 150,000 to 250,000 clones, roughly 92% seen once. CDR3 length: 13 amino acids. The germline CDR1 and CDR2 sequences are SGHTA and FQGNSA. V was trimmed by 1 base and J by 10 bases, leaving 11 bases between them.

Specimen: peripheral blood. This rearrangement joins TRBV7-2 to TRBJ2-1, with a possible D match to TRBD1 (5 bases). The clonotype originates from a young man with COVID-19, enrolled during active disease. The CDR3 loop reads CASSLESGYEQFF. DNA of the CDR3: TGTGCCAGCAGCTTAGAGTCAGGGTACGAGCAGTTCTTC.